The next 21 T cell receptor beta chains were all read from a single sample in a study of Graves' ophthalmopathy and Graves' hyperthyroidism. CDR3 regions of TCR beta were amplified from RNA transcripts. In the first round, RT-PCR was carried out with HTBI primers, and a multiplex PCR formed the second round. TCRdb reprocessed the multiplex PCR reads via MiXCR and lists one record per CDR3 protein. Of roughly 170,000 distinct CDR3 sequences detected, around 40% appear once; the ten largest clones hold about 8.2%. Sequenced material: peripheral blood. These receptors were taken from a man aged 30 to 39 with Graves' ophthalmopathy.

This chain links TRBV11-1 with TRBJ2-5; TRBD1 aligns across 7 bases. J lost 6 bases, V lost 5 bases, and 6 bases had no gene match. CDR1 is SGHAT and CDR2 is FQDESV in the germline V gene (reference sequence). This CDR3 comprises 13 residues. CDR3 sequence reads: CASSLGQEQTQYF. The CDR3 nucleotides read TGTGCCAGCAGCCTTGGACAGGAGCAGACCCAGTACTTC.

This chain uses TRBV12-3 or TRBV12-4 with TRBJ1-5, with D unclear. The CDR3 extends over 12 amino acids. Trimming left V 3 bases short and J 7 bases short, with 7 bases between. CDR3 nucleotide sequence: TGTGCCAGCAGTTTGAGTTCCCAGCCCCAGCATTTT. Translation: CASSLSSQPQHF.

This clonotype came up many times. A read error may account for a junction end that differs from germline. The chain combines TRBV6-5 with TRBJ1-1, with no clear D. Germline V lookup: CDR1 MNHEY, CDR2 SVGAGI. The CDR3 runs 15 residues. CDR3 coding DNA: TGTGCCAGCAGTTACCCCCCTCGGGTTAACACTGAAGCTCTCTTT. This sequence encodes CASSYPPRVNTEALF.

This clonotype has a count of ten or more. The CDR3 loop reads CSARTGEGNTEAFF. Written as DNA, the CDR3 is TGCAGTGCTCGGACAGGGGAAGGGAACACTGAAGCTTTCTTT. The V call is TRBV20-1, the J call TRBJ1-1; 9 nucleotides align to TRBD1. Losses at the gene ends were 5 bases for V and 1 base for J; bases not matched to a gene: 5. The CDR3 contains 14 residues. Germline V gene data show CDR1 as DFQATT and CDR2 as SNEGSKA (reference sequence).

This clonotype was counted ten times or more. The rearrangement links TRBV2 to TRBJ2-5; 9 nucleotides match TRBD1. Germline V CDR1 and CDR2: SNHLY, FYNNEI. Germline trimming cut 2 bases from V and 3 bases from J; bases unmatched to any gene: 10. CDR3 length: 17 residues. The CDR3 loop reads CASSEYFGQGREETQYF. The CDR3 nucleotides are TGTGCCAGCAGTGAATATTTTGGACAGGGGAGGGAAGAGACCCAGTACTTC.

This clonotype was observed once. CDR3 amino acids: CASSRLAGVGFEQYF. CDR3 coding DNA: TGTGCCAGCAGCCGACTAGCGGGAGTGGGTTTCGAGCAGTACTTC. The rearrangement joins TRBV14 to TRBJ2-7; 12 nucleotides line up with TRBD2. V was pared by 4 bases and J by 6 bases, with 7 bases of the junction left unmatched. The germline V gene encodes CDR1 SGHDN and CDR2 FVKESK. The CDR3 is made up of 15 amino acids.

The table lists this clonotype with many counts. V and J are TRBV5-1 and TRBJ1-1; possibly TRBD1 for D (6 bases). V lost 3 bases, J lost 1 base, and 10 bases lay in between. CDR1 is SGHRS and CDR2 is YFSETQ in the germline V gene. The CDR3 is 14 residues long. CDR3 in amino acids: CASSSRRGNTEAFF. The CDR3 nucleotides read TGCGCCAGCAGCTCCCGCAGGGGGAACACTGAAGCTTTCTTT.

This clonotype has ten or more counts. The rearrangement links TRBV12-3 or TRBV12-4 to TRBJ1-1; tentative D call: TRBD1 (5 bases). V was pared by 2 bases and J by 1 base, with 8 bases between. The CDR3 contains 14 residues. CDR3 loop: CASSLSGANTEAFF. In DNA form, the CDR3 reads TGTGCCAGCAGTTTAAGCGGGGCGAACACTGAAGCTTTCTTT.

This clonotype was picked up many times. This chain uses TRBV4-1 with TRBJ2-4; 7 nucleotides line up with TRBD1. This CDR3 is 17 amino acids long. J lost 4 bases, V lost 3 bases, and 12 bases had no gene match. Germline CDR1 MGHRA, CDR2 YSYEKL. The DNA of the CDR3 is TGCGCCAGCAGCCACCTGCCAACTCGGGACAGAAAAAACATTCAGTACTTC. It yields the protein CASSHLPTRDRKNIQYF.

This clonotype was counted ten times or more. CDR3 sequence reads: CASSPTGHGYTF. The DNA of the CDR3 is TGTGCCAGCAGTCCGACGGGGCATGGCTACACCTTC. The rearrangement joins TRBV12-3 or TRBV12-4 to TRBJ1-2, with TRBD1 as a possible D gene (5 bases). The germline V and J ends were trimmed by 5 bases and 6 bases, with 10 bases remaining between them. The CDR3 extends over 12 amino acids.

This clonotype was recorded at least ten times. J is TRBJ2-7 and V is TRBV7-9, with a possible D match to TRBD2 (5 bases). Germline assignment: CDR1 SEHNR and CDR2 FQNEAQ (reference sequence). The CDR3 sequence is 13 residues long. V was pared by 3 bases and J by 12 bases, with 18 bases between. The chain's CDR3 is CASSLPGPRGMYF. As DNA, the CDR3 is TGTGCCAGCAGCTTGCCGGGCCCCCGGGGAATGTACTTC.

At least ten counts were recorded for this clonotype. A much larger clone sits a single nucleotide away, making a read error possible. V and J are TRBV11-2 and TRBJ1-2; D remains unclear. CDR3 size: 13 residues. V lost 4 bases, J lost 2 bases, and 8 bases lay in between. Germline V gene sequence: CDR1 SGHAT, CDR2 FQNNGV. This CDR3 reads CASSSAENYGYTF. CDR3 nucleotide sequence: TGTGCCAGCAGCTCAGCAGAAAACTATGGCTACACCTTC.

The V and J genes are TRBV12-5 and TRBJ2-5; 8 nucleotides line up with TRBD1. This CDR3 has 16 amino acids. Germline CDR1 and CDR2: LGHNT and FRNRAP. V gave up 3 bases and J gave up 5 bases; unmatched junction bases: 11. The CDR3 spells CASGFTGTGRAETQYF. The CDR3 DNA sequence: TGTGCTAGTGGTTTCACCGGGACAGGCAGGGCCGAGACCCAGTACTTC.

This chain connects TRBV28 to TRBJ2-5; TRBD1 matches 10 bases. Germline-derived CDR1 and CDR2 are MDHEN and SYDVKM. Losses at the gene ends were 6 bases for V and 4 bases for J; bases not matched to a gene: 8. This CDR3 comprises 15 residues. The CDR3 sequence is CASRGDRGYRETQYF. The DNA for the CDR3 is TGTGCCAGCAGGGGGGACAGGGGATACAGAGAGACCCAGTACTTC.

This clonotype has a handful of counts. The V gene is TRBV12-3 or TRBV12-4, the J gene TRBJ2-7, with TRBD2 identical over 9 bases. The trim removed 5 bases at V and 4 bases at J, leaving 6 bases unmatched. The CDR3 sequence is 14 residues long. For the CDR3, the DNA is TGTGCCAGCAGTAAAGCGGGAGGAACTTACGAGCAGTACTTC. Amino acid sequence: CASSKAGGTYEQYF.

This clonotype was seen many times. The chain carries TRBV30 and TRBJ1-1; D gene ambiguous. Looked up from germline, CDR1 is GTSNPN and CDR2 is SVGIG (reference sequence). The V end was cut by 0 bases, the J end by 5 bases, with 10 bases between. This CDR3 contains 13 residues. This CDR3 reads CAWSVGTLTEAFF. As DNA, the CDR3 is TGTGCCTGGAGTGTGGGAACCTTGACTGAAGCTTTCTTT.

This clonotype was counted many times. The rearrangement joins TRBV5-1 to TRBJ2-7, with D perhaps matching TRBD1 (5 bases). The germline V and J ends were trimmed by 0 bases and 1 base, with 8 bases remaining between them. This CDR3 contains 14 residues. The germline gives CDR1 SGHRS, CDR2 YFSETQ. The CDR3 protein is CASSLEGSSYEQYF. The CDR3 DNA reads TGCGCCAGCAGCTTGGAGGGGTCGTCCTACGAGCAGTACTTC.

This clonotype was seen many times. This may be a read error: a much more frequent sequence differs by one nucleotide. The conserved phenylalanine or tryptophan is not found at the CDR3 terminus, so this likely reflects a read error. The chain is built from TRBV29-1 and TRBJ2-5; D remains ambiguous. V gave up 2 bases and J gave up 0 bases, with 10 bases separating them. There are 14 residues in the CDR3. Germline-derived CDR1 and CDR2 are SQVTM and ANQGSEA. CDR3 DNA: TGCAGCGTTGAACACCCCCAGTACCAAGAGACCCAGTACCTC. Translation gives CSVEHPQYQETQYL.

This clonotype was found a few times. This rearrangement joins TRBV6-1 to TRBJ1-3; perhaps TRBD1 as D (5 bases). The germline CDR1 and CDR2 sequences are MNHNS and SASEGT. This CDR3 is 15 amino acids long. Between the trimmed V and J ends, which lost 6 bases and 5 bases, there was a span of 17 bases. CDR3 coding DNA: TGTGCCAGCAGGTCCGGGACCTGGGGAAGAAACACCATATATTTT. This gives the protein CASRSGTWGRNTIYF.

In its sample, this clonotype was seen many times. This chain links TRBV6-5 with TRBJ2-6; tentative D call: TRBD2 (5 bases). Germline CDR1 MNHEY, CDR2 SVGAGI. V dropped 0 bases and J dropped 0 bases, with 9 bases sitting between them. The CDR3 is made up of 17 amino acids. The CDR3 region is CASSYSRVFSGANVLTF. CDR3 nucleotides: TGTGCCAGCAGTTACTCGAGGGTATTCTCTGGGGCCAACGTCCTGACTTTC.

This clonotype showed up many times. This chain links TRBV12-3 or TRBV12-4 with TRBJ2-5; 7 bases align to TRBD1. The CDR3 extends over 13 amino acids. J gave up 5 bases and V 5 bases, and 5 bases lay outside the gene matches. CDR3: CASSGGQVETQYF. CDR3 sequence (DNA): TGTGCCAGCAGTGGCGGACAGGTGGAGACCCAGTACTTC.